One and the same sample provided the 13 T cell receptor beta chains below, sequenced in a study of control samples from healthy donors and cancer patients. Repertoires were generated with immunoSEQ multiplex PCR, while TCRdb's copy carries only in-frame clones and drops some. The sample has some 150,000 clones, approximately 91% seen once. Sequenced input: blood. These receptors originate from a man aged 25-45 years in good health.

This chain uses TRBV9 with TRBJ2-2; TRBD1 might be the D (5 bases). The CDR3 covers 15 residues. V shed 0 bases and J shed 6 bases, with 12 bases lying between them. Germline assignment: CDR1 SGDLS and CDR2 YYNGEE. The CDR3 coding sequence is TGTGCCAGCAGCGTAGTGGGCAGGGCCCCCGGGGAGCTGTTTTTT. Its protein is CASSVVGRAPGELFF.

The chain recombines TRBV7-2 with TRBJ1-1; TRBD1 matches at 9 bases. The CDR3 runs 13 residues. Germline CDR1 reads SGHTA; CDR2 reads FQGNSA. Trimming at V came to 5 bases and at J to 4 bases, leaving 2 bases not matched to a gene. CDR3 DNA: TGTGCCAGCAGCCCGACAGGGGGCACTGAAGCTTTCTTT. Its translation: CASSPTGGTEAFF.

This clone was detected only once. The sample carries other DNA sequences with the same CDR3. J is TRBJ2-2 and V is TRBV9; TRBD1 matches 7 bases. The CDR3 is 17 amino acids. V gave up 0 bases and J gave up 2 bases; unmatched junction bases: 7. In germline, CDR1 is SGDLS, CDR2 YYNGEE. CDR3 DNA sequence: TGTGCCAGCAGCGTAGAAGAGGGGGCGGGCAACACCGGGGAGCTGTTTTTT. Its translation is CASSVEEGAGNTGELFF.

The chain couples TRBV5-5 to TRBJ1-4; D is possibly TRBD1 (6 bases). In germline, CDR1 is SGHKS, CDR2 YYEKEE (reference sequence). The CDR3 covers 14 residues. V was pared by 3 bases and J by 7 bases, with 13 bases between. The CDR3 sequence is CASSWAGGGEKLFF. The CDR3 DNA reads as TGTGCCAGCAGCTGGGCCGGGGGCGGTGAAAAACTGTTTTTT.

This chain links TRBV5-1 with TRBJ2-1; 10 nucleotides line up with TRBD1. The germline CDR1 and CDR2 sequences are SGHRS and YFSETQ. J gave up 5 bases and V 4 bases, and 6 bases lay outside the gene matches. This CDR3 comprises 15 residues. CDR3 DNA: TGCGCCAGCAGCCTTGACAGGGGGCGGAACAATGAGCAGTTCTTC. Protein sequence: CASSLDRGRNNEQFF.

The chain carries TRBV6-5 and TRBJ2-3, with 8 nucleotides matching TRBD2. The CDR3 covers 16 residues. Germline lookup yields CDR1 MNHEY and CDR2 SVGAGI. V was pared by 2 bases and J by 1 base, with 5 bases of the junction left unmatched. The CDR3 is CASSYGAGARTDTQYF. As DNA, the CDR3 is TGTGCCAGCAGTTACGGAGCGGGAGCCCGCACAGATACGCAGTATTTT.

The rearrangement uses TRBV2 and TRBJ1-2; maybe TRBD1 (6 bases). Germline V gene lookup returns CDR1 SNHLY and CDR2 FYNNEI. Trimming shortened V by 7 bases and J by 0 bases, and 12 bases separated the two germline ends. The CDR3 has 14 residues. CDR3 coding DNA: TGTGCCAGCAACCCGGACAGATCTAACTATGGCTACACCTTC. Amino acid sequence: CASNPDRSNYGYTF.

This chain joins TRBV20-1 and TRBJ2-1; the D is unclear. Germline CDR1 and CDR2: DFQATT and SNEGSKA (reference sequence). V dropped 0 bases and J dropped 7 bases, with 4 bases sitting between them. CDR3 length equals 11 residues. CDR3 bases: TGCAGTGCTAGAGATGGGAATGAGCAGTTCTTC. Its protein product is CSARDGNEQFF.

The V and J genes are TRBV27 and TRBJ2-1, with 7 bases identical to TRBD2. Germline V CDR1 and CDR2: MNHEY, SMNVEV (reference sequence). The CDR3 consists of 15 residues. The V and J ends lost 6 bases and 4 bases, in that order; junction bases with no gene match: 9. CDR3 nucleotides: TGTGCCAGCAGGTCCCTAGCGGACGCGTACAATGAGCAGTTCTTC. Translation: CASRSLADAYNEQFF.

This chain connects TRBV11-3 to TRBJ1-1; 7 bases align to TRBD1. CDR3 length: 14 residues. The V segment lost 5 bases and the J segment 4 bases; nucleotides outside the gene matches: 7. CDR1 SGHNT and CDR2 YENEEA come from the germline V gene. CDR3 residues: CASSLRTGRTEAFF. DNA for the CDR3: TGTGCCAGCAGCCTCCGGACAGGACGCACTGAAGCTTTCTTT.

This CDR3 reads CASSGTGEGYTF. The CDR3 DNA is TGCGCCAGCAGTGGTACAGGAGAAGGCTACACCTTC. The V call is TRBV10-1, the J call TRBJ1-2, with D possibly matching TRBD1 (5 bases). The germline gives CDR1 WNHNN, CDR2 SYGVQD (reference sequence). V was cut by 4 bases and J by 8 bases, with 11 bases left in between. The CDR3 spans 12 residues.

The chain carries TRBV11-3 and TRBJ2-1; 7 nucleotides agree with TRBD1. V dropped 4 bases and J dropped 4; count of bases not matched to a gene: 7. This CDR3 is 15 amino acids long. CDR1 is SGHNT, CDR2 YENEEA, per germline. CDR3 bases: TGTGCCAGCAGCTCAACAGGGGACCCTTACAATGAGCAGTTCTTC. Its protein is CASSSTGDPYNEQFF.

The gene calls are TRBV19 and TRBJ1-1; no clear D. In germline, CDR1 is LNHDA, CDR2 SQIVND (reference sequence). The V and J ends lost 6 bases and 0 bases respectively, with 8 bases between them. The CDR3 totals 13 residues. This chain's CDR3 is CASSQTVNTEAFF. Here the CDR3 DNA reads TGTGCCAGTAGCCAGACGGTGAACACTGAAGCTTTCTTT.